The 31 T cell receptor beta chains below all came from one sample that was sequenced in a study of T cells in Graves' hyperthyroidism and ophthalmopathy. Researchers took RNA transcripts and amplified the TCR beta CDR3 regions from them. During a first-round RT-PCR of the TCR CDR3, the HTBI primer set was used. Each CDR3 protein gets one entry after TCRdb re-called the multiplex PCR reads with MiXCR. The sample yields hundreds of thousands of distinct CDR3 sequences, 30% to 40% seen once. Specimen: blood. The source is a woman aged 40-49 years with Graves' hyperthyroidism.

In its sample, this clonotype was seen a few times. J is TRBJ1-5 and V is TRBV28; 9 nucleotides align to TRBD1. Looked up from germline, CDR1 is MDHEN and CDR2 is SYDVKM. J lost 1 base, V lost 3 bases, and 4 bases had no gene match. This CDR3 spans 16 amino acids. CDR3: CASSLVTGGSNQPQHF. Here the CDR3 DNA reads TGTGCCAGCAGTTTGGTCACAGGGGGCAGCAATCAGCCCCAGCATTTT.

V is TRBV11-2 and J is TRBJ1-5; D unresolved. Per germline, CDR1 SGHAT and CDR2 FQNNGV. The V end was cut by 6 bases, the J end by 5 bases, with 8 bases between. This CDR3 region has 12 residues. The CDR3 region is CASSVRDQPQHF. The CDR3 region has the DNA TGTGCCAGCAGTGTCCGGGATCAGCCCCAGCATTTT.

This clonotype was detected ten times or more. The rearrangement uses TRBV5-6 and TRBJ1-5; possible D gene TRBD1, 5 bases. The CDR3 consists of 15 residues. Germline CDR1 SGHDT, CDR2 YYEEEE. The ends were cut back, 1 base at V and 2 bases at J, with 10 bases in the middle. The DNA for the CDR3 is TGTGCCAGCAGCTTGCTCCAGGGAGGCAATCAGCCCCAGCATTTT. This codes for CASSLLQGGNQPQHF.

This clonotype was detected many times. V usage is TRBV19 and J usage is TRBJ1-2, with no clear D. Germline lookup yields CDR1 LNHDA and CDR2 SQIVND (reference sequence). Trimming took 3 bases from V and 4 from J, leaving 15 bases between them. CDR3 length: 15 amino acids. This chain's CDR3 is CASSIKASESYGYTF. CDR3 coding DNA: TGTGCCAGTAGTATTAAGGCCTCGGAGAGCTATGGCTACACCTTC.

This clonotype appeared once. The chain couples TRBV7-2 to TRBJ1-2; D unclear. This CDR3 comprises 14 residues. The germline V and J ends were trimmed by 5 bases and 8 bases, with 18 bases remaining between them. Per germline, CDR1 SGHTA and CDR2 FQGNSA. For the CDR3, the DNA is TGTGCCAGCAGCGGAAATCGGGGTGTGGGCGGCTACACCTTC. Its protein product is CASSGNRGVGGYTF. Full variable domain (rest looked up from reference TRBV7-2 and TRBJ1-2): GAGVSQSPSNKVTEKGKDVELRCDPISGHTALYWYRQSLGQGLEFLIYFQGNSAPDKSGLPSDRFSAERTGGSVSTLTIQRTQQEDSAVYLCASSGNRGVGGYTFGSGTRLTVV.

This sequence joins TRBV25-1 and TRBJ1-1; 9 bases fit TRBD1. The trim removed 1 base at V and 5 bases at J, leaving 5 bases unmatched. Germline V gives CDR1 MGHDK, CDR2 SYGVNS. The CDR3 runs to 15 residues. The CDR3 spells CASSEWGTGSTEAFF. In nucleotides, the CDR3 is TGTGCCAGCAGTGAATGGGGGACAGGGTCGACTGAAGCTTTCTTT.

This clonotype appeared many times. V is TRBV6-5 and J is TRBJ1-2; TRBD1 might be the D (6 bases). The CDR3 covers 13 residues. The V end lost 3 bases, the J end lost 4 bases, and 9 bases lay between the germline ends. Germline CDR1 reads MNHEY; CDR2 reads SVGAGI. The CDR3 DNA follows: TGTGCCAGCAGTTATACAGGGCCCTATGGCTACACCTTC. Its protein product is CASSYTGPYGYTF.

This clonotype came up many times. The gene calls are TRBV19 and TRBJ2-7; D unresolved. Trimming removed 0 bases at V and 7 bases at J, with 22 bases between. The CDR3 is made up of 17 amino acids. Germline loops: CDR1 LNHDA, CDR2 SQIVND (reference sequence). The CDR3 protein is CASSIDSDLTFLREQYF. The DNA for the CDR3 is TGTGCCAGTAGTATAGATTCGGACCTCACCTTCCTCAGGGAGCAGTACTTC.

The V gene is TRBV5-4, the J gene TRBJ2-1; D is undetermined. This CDR3 comprises 16 residues. Trimming left V 0 bases short and J 8 bases short, with 18 bases between. The germline gives CDR1 SGHNT, CDR2 YYREEE (reference sequence). The CDR3 DNA reads as TGTGCCAGCAGCTTGGCCCCCCCCCCCCGCAACGATGAGCAGTTCTTC. As protein: CASSLAPPPRNDEQFF.

The chain joins TRBV11-2 to TRBJ2-2; 9 positions agree with TRBD1. V lost 7 bases to trimming and J lost 7 bases; unmatched junction nucleotides: 10. The CDR3 has 15 amino acids. From germline, CDR1 is SGHAT and CDR2 FQNNGV. CDR3 in amino acids: CASTPGQGRIGELFF. The CDR3 DNA follows: TGTGCCAGCACCCCCGGACAGGGGCGGATCGGGGAGCTGTTTTTT.

This clonotype occurred many times. V is TRBV29-1 and J is TRBJ2-2; 7 bases are shared with TRBD1. The J segment lost 5 bases and the V segment lost 4 bases, leaving 1 base of the junction unmatched. The V gene's germline CDR1 is SQVTM and CDR2 ANQGSEA. The length of the CDR3 is 12 residues. The CDR3, as DNA: TGCAGCGTTGCCAGGGGGACCGGGGAGCTGTTTTTT. It yields the protein CSVARGTGELFF.

The chain has TRBV4-3 and TRBJ2-5; no reliable D call. V was trimmed by 2 bases and J by 5 bases, leaving 21 bases between them. Germline CDR1 LGHNA, CDR2 YSLEER. The CDR3 covers 17 residues. The CDR3 DNA is TGCGCCAGCAGCCAATGGGGTGGGCAAGACGCTCGGGAGACCCAGTACTTC. This codes for CASSQWGGQDARETQYF.

In its sample, this clonotype was seen many times. The chain couples TRBV12-3 or TRBV12-4 to TRBJ1-2; D gene unclear. The CDR3 contains 13 residues. Trimming shortened V by 3 bases and J by 1 base, and 6 bases separated the two germline ends. The CDR3 loop is CASSFHINYGYTF. The CDR3 nucleotides read TGTGCCAGCAGTTTCCACATTAACTATGGCTACACCTTC.

On this clonotype itself: It may be a read error: a sequence one base away is much more abundant. The CDR3 DNA follows: TGTGCCATCAGTGCCAGACAGGGTGTAGGAGAGACCCAGTACTTC. Residues: CAISARQGVGETQYF. The chain carries TRBV10-3 and TRBJ2-5; 7 bases are shared with TRBD1. The junction had 9 bases not matched to a gene; V was cut back by 4 bases and J by 4 bases. The CDR3 spans 15 residues. In germline, CDR1 is ENHRY, CDR2 SYGVKD.

The table lists this clonotype with a count of one. This chain connects TRBV10-1 to TRBJ1-1; tentatively, D is TRBD1 (6 bases). Per the germline V gene, CDR1 is WNHNN and CDR2 is SYGVQD (reference sequence). The CDR3 runs 17 residues. V shed 2 bases and J shed 1 base, with 17 bases lying between them. CDR3 residues: CASSEPTKGGPNTEAFF. CDR3 bases: TGCGCCAGCAGTGAGCCCACAAAGGGGGGACCGAACACTGAAGCTTTCTTT.

The chain couples TRBV10-3 to TRBJ1-4; TRBD1 aligns across 8 bases. The germline gives CDR1 ENHRY, CDR2 SYGVKD. This CDR3 comprises 15 residues. Trimming cost V 11 bases and J 8 bases; bases outside gene matches: 16. This CDR3 reads CASSRDRLIREKLFF. DNA of the CDR3: TGTGCCTCGAGCCGGGACAGGTTAATAAGGGAAAAACTGTTTTTT.

Only a few counts were recorded for this clonotype. The chain joins TRBV5-4 to TRBJ2-7; the match to TRBD1 covers 8 bases. Germline V CDR1 and CDR2: SGHNT, YYREEE (reference sequence). J lost 3 bases, V lost 4 bases, and 9 bases had no gene match. The CDR3 sequence is 15 residues long. The CDR3 spells CASSVWTGRYYEQYF. DNA for the CDR3: TGTGCCAGCAGCGTGTGGACAGGGAGGTACTACGAGCAGTACTTC.

This clonotype turned up a few times. The chain couples TRBV12-3 or TRBV12-4 to TRBJ2-7, with 7 nucleotides matching TRBD1. V lost 6 bases, J lost 7 bases, and 12 bases stayed unmatched. This CDR3 is built from 14 residues. The CDR3 nucleotides are TGTGCCAGCAGGCTAGGGGGCTCGGTTGATGAGCAGTACTTC. Translating gives CASRLGGSVDEQYF.

This clonotype came up once. The chain couples TRBV6-5 to TRBJ2-5, with TRBD2 matching 11 bases. CDR3 length: 14 residues. J gave up 9 bases and V 6 bases, and 9 bases lay outside the gene matches. CDR1 is MNHEY and CDR2 is SVGAGI in the germline V gene. The CDR3, as DNA: TGTGCCAGCAGAACTAGCGGGAGCGGGGAGGCCCAGTACTTC. Amino acids: CASRTSGSGEAQYF.

At least ten counts were recorded for this clonotype. The J gene is TRBJ1-6, the V gene TRBV7-9; no clear D. The CDR3 extends over 18 amino acids. CDR1 is SEHNR, CDR2 FQNEAQ, per germline (reference sequence). Trimming shortened V by 0 bases and J by 3 bases, and 15 bases separated the two germline ends. The CDR3 nucleotides are TGTGCCAGCAGCTTAGCACAATTCCGCGCAGGCTATAATTCACCCCTCCACTTT. This gives the protein CASSLAQFRAGYNSPLHF.

This clonotype was observed a single time. This may come from a read error, since a much larger clone is one base off. V usage is TRBV7-9 and J usage is TRBJ2-5, with D possibly being TRBD2 (6 bases). V dropped 5 bases and J dropped 5 bases, with 18 bases sitting between them. Per germline, CDR1 SEHNR and CDR2 FQNEAQ (reference sequence). This CDR3 comprises 15 residues. The CDR3 coding sequence is TGTGCCAGCAGCCCATCCTGGGGGGAGTTGGAGACCCAGTACTTC. Translating gives CASSPSWGELETQYF.

In this sample, this clonotype turned up once. The V and J genes are TRBV6-1 and TRBJ1-1; 10 positions agree with TRBD1. V shed 1 base, J shed 1 base, and the junction held 6 bases outside the gene matches. The CDR3 contains 17 residues. Germline V gives CDR1 MNHNS, CDR2 SASEGT. The DNA for the CDR3 is TGTGCCAGCAGTGAAGATCGACAGGGGGCATCGAACACTGAAGCTTTCTTT. Its protein is CASSEDRQGASNTEAFF.

This clonotype has ten or more counts. The V and J genes are TRBV10-3 and TRBJ2-7; the D is unclear. CDR3 length: 13 residues. The ends were cut back, 8 bases at V and 0 bases at J, with 11 bases in the middle. CDR1 and CDR2 (germline): ENHRY, SYGVKD. The DNA of the CDR3 is TGTGCCATCGTGGACGATAGCTCCTACGAGCAGTACTTC. Protein sequence: CAIVDDSSYEQYF.

Many counts were recorded for this clonotype. This rearrangement joins TRBV7-8 to TRBJ1-6, with D unresolved. This CDR3 contains 16 residues. V lost 1 base to trimming and J lost 2 bases, with 9 bases between them. CDR1 is SGHVS, CDR2 FQNEAQ, per germline. The CDR3 region has the DNA TGTGCCAGCAGCTTAGTCGCCGGGACCTATAATTCACCCCTCCACTTT. It codes for CASSLVAGTYNSPLHF.

The chain has TRBV20-1 and TRBJ1-2; D not certain. The V gene lost 0 bases and the J gene lost 4 bases, with 18 bases spanning the gap. Germline loops: CDR1 DFQATT, CDR2 SNEGSKA (reference sequence). This CDR3 has 16 residues. The CDR3 sequence: CSARDSTIGGGYGYTF. The CDR3 coding sequence is TGCAGTGCTAGAGACTCTACCATTGGAGGTGGCTATGGCTACACCTTC.

V usage is TRBV30 and J usage is TRBJ1-5; D unclear. Trimming took 0 bases from V and 4 from J, leaving 4 bases between them. Germline CDR1 and CDR2: GTSNPN and SVGIG (reference sequence). This CDR3 comprises 12 residues. The CDR3 sequence: CAWSVGNQPQHF. The CDR3 bases are TGTGCCTGGAGTGTGGGGAATCAGCCCCAGCATTTT.

This clonotype was detected only a few times. This chain links TRBV7-8 with TRBJ1-1; tentatively, D is TRBD1 (6 bases). V dropped 5 bases and J dropped 6 bases, with 10 bases sitting between them. CDR1 is SGHVS, CDR2 FQNEAQ, per germline. The CDR3 loop spans 12 amino acids. In DNA, the CDR3 is TGTGCCAGCAGCATGGGACATTCTGAAGCTTTCTTT. It specifies CASSMGHSEAFF.

This clonotype was found many times. The chain is built from TRBV10-3 and TRBJ1-2; 8 bases are a match to TRBD1. There are 14 residues in the CDR3. Per the germline V gene, CDR1 is ENHRY and CDR2 is SYGVKD. V dropped 7 bases and J dropped 7; count of bases not matched to a gene: 11. The CDR3 region has the DNA TGTGCCATCACTAAGGGACAGGATGGAGGTGGCTACACCTTC. Its protein product is CAITKGQDGGGYTF.

This clonotype was seen more than once but under ten times. V is TRBV10-3 and J is TRBJ2-3, with D possibly matching TRBD2 (5 bases). Germline V gene lookup returns CDR1 ENHRY and CDR2 SYGVKD. The CDR3 is 13 residues long. V was shortened by 7 bases and J by 3 bases, with 11 bases between the two germline ends. The CDR3 is CAIMSPGTDTQYF. CDR3 nucleotides: TGTGCCATCATGAGCCCGGGGACAGATACGCAGTATTTT.

With regard to this clonotype: One end of the junction does not line up with germline, which may come from a read error. CDR3 sequence: CASSLGRPYSPLHF. The CDR3, as DNA: TGCGCCAGCAGCCTCGGCAGACCCTATTCACCCCTCCACTTT. The chain has TRBV7-2 and TRBJ1-6; the D is unclear. The CDR3 runs 14 residues. The germline gives CDR1 SGHTA, CDR2 FQGNSA. Full variable domain (rest looked up from reference TRBV7-2 and TRBJ1-6): GAGVSQSPSNKVTEKGKDVELRCDPISGHTALYWYRQSLGQGLEFLIYFQGNSAPDKSGLPSDRFSAERTGGSVSTLTIQRTQQEDSAVYLCASSLGRPYSPLHFGNGTRLTVT.

The table lists this clonotype with many counts. The chain recombines TRBV12-3 or TRBV12-4 with TRBJ1-6, with D possibly TRBD1 on 6 matching bases. The CDR3 is made up of 14 amino acids. Trimming left V 3 bases short and J 8 bases short, with 11 bases between. In DNA form, the CDR3 reads TGTGCCAGCAGTTTGACGGGGGCGGATTCACCCCTCCACTTT. This sequence encodes CASSLTGADSPLHF.